These 18 T cell receptor beta chains came from one sample sequenced in a study of T cell changes during pregnancy in multiple sclerosis. Produced via immunoSEQ multiplex PCR; TCRdb's table is partial and in-frame only. The sample lists under 110,000 clones; roughly nine tenths were seen once. The sequencing here drew on peripheral blood, taken before pregnancy. Receptor source: a female donor with multiple sclerosis, enrolled in a pregnancy study.

The CDR3: CASSPAQGYYEQYF. The CDR3 DNA is TGTGCCAGCTCACCCGCACAGGGGTACTACGAGCAGTACTTC. The V gene is TRBV18, the J gene TRBJ2-7; 7 bases are a match to TRBD1. V gave up 3 bases and J gave up 3 bases; unmatched junction bases: 5. The CDR3 is made up of 14 amino acids. Germline V lookup: CDR1 KGHSH, CDR2 LQKENI.

This clone was recorded only once. J is TRBJ2-1 and V is TRBV11-2, with 8 bases lining up with TRBD2. This CDR3 is 14 amino acids long. CDR1 and CDR2 (germline): SGHAT, FQNNGV. The ends lost 1 base at V and 11 bases at J; junction bases unmatched: 7. This chain's CDR3 is CASSLAGGPFQQFF. In DNA, the CDR3 is TGTGCCAGCAGCTTAGCGGGAGGGCCTTTCCAGCAGTTCTTC.

The V and J genes are TRBV11-2 and TRBJ1-5; weak D call: TRBD1 (5 bases). Germline values: CDR1 SGHAT, CDR2 FQNNGV. Trimming pared 2 bases from V and 5 bases from J, leaving 10 bases between. The CDR3 has 14 amino acids. CDR3 DNA: TGTGCCAGCAGCTTACCGGGCAGGGATCAGCCCCAGCATTTT. Translation gives CASSLPGRDQPQHF. The variable domain in full, with the rest retrieved from reference TRBV11-2 and TRBJ1-5, is EAGVAQSPRYKIIEKRQSVAFWCNPISGHATLYWYQQILGQGPKLLIQFQNNGVVDDSQLPKDRFSAERLKGVDSTLKIQPAKLEDSAVYLCASSLPGRDQPQHFGDGTRLSIL.

This chain links TRBV7-2 with TRBJ1-6, with D tentatively TRBD1 (5 bases). The CDR3 totals 14 residues. Germline loops: CDR1 SGHTA, CDR2 FQGNSA. Trimming removed 4 bases at V and 4 bases at J, with 8 bases between. The CDR3 nucleotides read TGTGCCAGCAGCTGGACACCTTATAATTCACCCCTCCACTTT. It yields the protein CASSWTPYNSPLHF.

Note on this clone: Other DNA sequences in this specimen translate into the identical CDR3. The gene calls are TRBV7-9 and TRBJ1-2; perhaps TRBD1 as D (5 bases). Between the trimmed V and J ends, which lost 3 bases and 3 bases, there was a span of 8 bases. Looked up from germline, CDR1 is SEHNR and CDR2 is FQNEAQ (reference sequence). This CDR3 contains 13 residues. The CDR3 reads CASSLGGDYGYTF. The CDR3 DNA reads as TGTGCCAGCAGCTTGGGGGGGGACTATGGCTACACCTTC.

The J gene is TRBJ2-7, the V gene TRBV4-2; D possibly corresponds to TRBD2 (5 bases). This CDR3 spans 16 amino acids. Germline V gives CDR1 LGHNA, CDR2 YNFKEQ. The ends were cut back, 1 base at V and 7 bases at J, with 20 bases in the middle. CDR3 sequence reads: CASSQGTLTSFEEQYF. The CDR3 DNA reads TGTGCCAGCAGCCAAGGAACACTAACTAGTTTCGAAGAGCAGTACTTC.

J is TRBJ2-1 and V is TRBV7-9; TRBD1 aligns across 9 bases. Germline V gives CDR1 SEHNR, CDR2 FQNEAQ (reference sequence). This CDR3 region has 12 residues. The junction had 0 bases not matched to a gene; V was cut back by 6 bases and J by 6 bases. CDR3 protein: CASRQGANEQFF. CDR3 nucleotides: TGTGCCAGCAGACAGGGGGCCAATGAGCAGTTCTTC.

The rearrangement uses TRBV9 and TRBJ2-5; 7 positions match TRBD1. The CDR3 extends over 18 amino acids. V lost 0 bases, J lost 5 bases, and 16 bases stayed unmatched. Germline CDR1 SGDLS, CDR2 YYNGEE. Here the CDR3 reads CASSVAVGPGQFAETQYF. The CDR3 DNA reads as TGTGCCAGCAGCGTAGCAGTGGGACCGGGACAGTTCGCCGAGACCCAGTACTTC.

The chain carries TRBV28 and TRBJ2-3; 15 bases line up with TRBD2. Germline trimming cut 7 bases from V and 2 bases from J; bases unmatched to any gene: 13. The CDR3 totals 19 residues. Germline CDR1 MDHEN, CDR2 SYDVKM. The CDR3 nucleotides are TGTGCCAGCACCTTAGGGGGACTAGCGGGAGGTCTGAACACAGATACGCAGTATTTT. Protein: CASTLGGLAGGLNTDTQYF.

The chain combines TRBV7-9 with TRBJ2-1, with 12 nucleotides matching TRBD2. Germline lookup yields CDR1 SEHNR and CDR2 FQNEAQ (reference sequence). This CDR3 comprises 18 residues. Trimming took 5 bases from V and 5 from J; bases not matched to a gene: 13. CDR3 region: CASSPQLAGGPPDNEQFF. The CDR3 coding sequence is TGTGCCAGCAGCCCACAACTAGCGGGAGGACCTCCTGACAATGAGCAGTTCTTC.

V usage is TRBV9 and J usage is TRBJ2-3; no reliable D call. The length of the CDR3 is 12 residues. The V gene's germline CDR1 is SGDLS and CDR2 YYNGEE. V was cut by 3 bases and J by 7 bases, with 9 bases left in between. CDR3 sequence: CASSDSLHTQYF. The CDR3 DNA follows: TGTGCCAGCAGCGATAGTCTGCATACGCAGTATTTT.

This chain links TRBV6-1 with TRBJ2-1, with TRBD1 matching 7 bases. V was clipped by 8 bases and J by 4 bases; unmatched bases: 8. Germline V lookup: CDR1 MNHNS, CDR2 SASEGT. The CDR3 runs 14 residues. The CDR3, as DNA: TGTGCCAGCGTCCGGGACAGCTCTTACAATGAGCAGTTCTTC. Translation gives CASVRDSSYNEQFF.

The chain has TRBV30 and TRBJ1-2; 8 nucleotides line up with TRBD1. The V gene end was trimmed by 4 bases and the J gene end by 1 base; junction bases not matched to a gene: 2. CDR3 size: 13 residues. Per the germline V gene, CDR1 is GTSNPN and CDR2 is SVGIG (reference sequence). CDR3 sequence: CAWTTGGNYGYTF. The CDR3 region has the DNA TGTGCCTGGACTACAGGGGGTAACTATGGCTACACCTTC. Complete variable domain (other parts from reference TRBV30 and TRBJ1-2): SQTIHQWPATLVQPVGSPLSLECTVEGTSNPNLYWYRQAAGRGLQLLFYSVGIGQISSEVPQNLSASRPQDRQFILSSKKLLLSDSGFYLCAWTTGGNYGYTFGSGTRLTVV.

The chain has TRBV29-1 and TRBJ2-1; 12 bases line up with TRBD2. This CDR3 is 14 amino acids long. V lost 6 bases, J lost 3 bases, and 3 bases stayed unmatched. Germline-derived CDR1 and CDR2 are SQVTM and ANQGSEA. The CDR3 here is CSVRLAGVYNEQFF. CDR3 DNA: TGCAGCGTCAGACTAGCGGGAGTCTACAATGAGCAGTTCTTC.

J is TRBJ2-5 and V is TRBV7-2; 7 bases fit TRBD2. Looked up from germline, CDR1 is SGHTA and CDR2 is FQGNSA. This CDR3 has 15 residues. Trimming at V came to 5 bases and at J to 7 bases, leaving 13 bases not matched to a gene. Here the CDR3 reads CASSSRLAVSGTQYF. DNA for the CDR3: TGTGCCAGCAGCAGCAGACTAGCCGTCTCGGGGACCCAGTACTTC.

This rearrangement joins TRBV11-2 to TRBJ2-5, with D unresolved. CDR3 size: 14 residues. CDR1 and CDR2 from the germline V gene are SGHAT and FQNNGV. V lost 5 bases and J 5 bases, leaving 15 bases between the germline ends. In nucleotides, the CDR3 is TGTGCCAGCAGCCCCACTAATGTCGGGGAGACCCAGTACTTC. It is translated as CASSPTNVGETQYF.

The chain is built from TRBV27 and TRBJ2-1; D is unclear. Germline V gene sequence: CDR1 MNHEY, CDR2 SMNVEV (reference sequence). The V and J ends lost 5 bases and 8 bases respectively, with 19 bases between them. The CDR3 covers 15 residues. The DNA of the CDR3 is TGTGCCAGCAGTCCCCGCCCGGGTAGAATCCATGAGCAGTTCTTC. Amino acids: CASSPRPGRIHEQFF.

The chain uses TRBV29-1 and TRBJ2-1, with D tentatively TRBD1 (7 bases). V lost 4 bases and J lost 9, with 19 bases in between. Germline-derived CDR1 and CDR2 are SQVTM and ANQGSEA. The CDR3 totals 14 residues. The CDR3 reads CSVARRGRTGEQFF. The CDR3 DNA sequence: TGCAGCGTTGCAAGGAGGGGGCGCACGGGTGAGCAGTTCTTC.